These T cell receptor beta chains were read from a single sample in a study of cytomegalovirus exposure and HLA in healthy donors. Clones were read by immunoSEQ multiplex PCR, and TCRdb kept only the in-frame ones, dropping some. Of 300,000 or so clones in the sample, roughly 86% were seen once. Sequencing was carried out using PBMCs. These receptors were collected from a woman aged 40 to 55 in good health and CMV-seropositive. The CDR3 runs from the conserved cysteine through the conserved F or W. A D gene is named only where the DNA matches it firmly. Clone size is stated in some rows and not others, as once, few, many or a class when expanded.

- TRBD2 TRBJ2-7 TRBV7-6 CASSTNAGGRSYEQYF TGTGCCAGCAGCACGAATGCGGGAGGGCGTTCCTACGAGCAGTACTTC
few TRBD2 TRBJ2-1 TRBV15 CATGIAGAYNEQFF TGTGCCACTGGGATAGCGGGAGCTTACAATGAGCAGTTCTTC
once TRBD2 TRBJ2-7 TRBV4-1 CASSEFLAGGPSYEQYF TGCGCCAGCAGCGAGTTCCTAGCGGGAGGGCCCTCCTACGAGCAGTACTTC
- TRBD1 TRBJ2-2 TRBV5-1 CASSKGQPYTGELFF TGCGCCAGCAGCAAGGGACAGCCTTACACCGGGGAGCTGTTTTTT
- TRBD2 TRBJ2-1 TRBV27 CASSSGLAGGPRFF TGTGCCAGCAGTTCCGGACTAGCGGGAGGGCCGAGGTTCTTC
- TRBD1 TRBJ1-4 TRBV15 CATSRGGTVNEKLFF TGTGCCACCAGCAGAGGAGGGACAGTCAATGAAAAACTGTTTTTT
- - TRBJ2-1 TRBV28 CASSLYDRPPEQFF TGTGCCAGCAGCCTCTACGACAGGCCCCCTGAGCAGTTCTTC
- - TRBJ2-1 TRBV11-2 CASSFTGYNEQFF TGTGCCAGCAGCTTTACGGGTTACAATGAGCAGTTCTTC
- - TRBJ1-5 TRBV27 CASRRGGNNQPQHF TGTGCCAGCCGCCGAGGGGGTAACAATCAGCCCCAGCATTTT
- - TRBJ2-3 TRBV5-1 CASTRSSGGTDTQYF TGCGCCAGCACGCGGTCCAGCGGAGGCACAGATACGCAGTATTTT
few - TRBJ1-1 TRBV12-2 CASRPGTGTPLTEAFF TGTGCAAGTCGCCCCGGGACAGGCACACCCCTCACTGAAGCTTTCTTT
- TRBD2 TRBJ2-5 TRBV6-1 CASVSSSGQETQYF TGTGCCAGCGTCTCCTCTAGCGGCCAAGAGACCCAGTACTTC
- - TRBJ1-5 TRBV7-2 CASSLSNPRPQHF TGTGCCAGCAGCTTGAGTAACCCCCGGCCCCAGCATTTT
- - TRBJ2-5 TRBV7-7 CASSTRQQETQYF TGTGCCAGCAGCACCCGACAGCAAGAGACCCAGTACTTC
once TRBD1 TRBJ2-7 TRBV5-1 CASSLPGQGSREQYF TGCGCCAGCAGCTTACCGGGACAGGGGTCCCGCGAGCAGTACTTC
- - TRBJ2-4 TRBV6-5 CASRPGVGDIQYF TGTGCCAGCAGACCCGGGGTTGGGGACATTCAGTACTTC
- TRBD2 TRBJ2-1 TRBV4-3 CASSQVGFGTSGRAGEQFF TGCGCCAGCAGCCAAGTAGGGTTCGGGACTAGCGGGAGGGCCGGTGAGCAGTTCTTC
once - TRBJ1-2 TRBV11-2 CASSIDRAGGYTF TGTGCCAGCAGCATTGACAGAGCGGGAGGCTACACCTTC
- TRBD2 TRBJ2-2 TRBV7-8 CASSFFLAGGMNTGELFF TGTGCCAGCAGCTTTTTCCTAGCGGGAGGGATGAACACCGGGGAGCTGTTTTTT
- - TRBJ2-5 TRBV2 CASSAQQGATQYF TGTGCCAGCAGTGCTCAACAGGGCGCGACCCAGTACTTC
- TRBD1 TRBJ2-3 TRBV19 CASSRLSSWPGGNTDTQYF TGTGCCAGTAGTAGATTGTCTAGCTGGCCAGGGGGAAACACAGATACGCAGTATTTT
- TRBD1 TRBJ1-5 TRBV19 CASSILEAGGTQPQHF TGTGCCAGTAGTATCTTGGAGGCAGGGGGCACTCAGCCCCAGCATTTT
once TRBD1 TRBJ1-6 TRBV28 CASSMTGGDYNSPLHF TGTGCCAGCAGCATGACAGGGGGCGACTATAATTCACCCCTCCACTTT
- - TRBJ2-3 TRBV27 CASSPYSREDTQYF TGTGCCAGCAGCCCCTACTCCCGGGAAGATACGCAGTATTTT
- TRBD2 TRBJ2-3 TRBV18 CASSPRLAASTDTQYF TGTGCCAGCTCACCCCGACTAGCGGCTAGCACAGATACGCAGTATTTT
- TRBD1 TRBJ1-3 TRBV18 CASSPGTGDGNTIYF TGTGCCAGCTCACCCGGGACAGGGGATGGAAACACCATATATTTT
- - TRBJ2-3 TRBV30 CAWSPQGGAQYF TGTGCCTGGTCCCCCCAGGGAGGTGCGCAGTATTTT
once - TRBJ1-5 TRBV27 CASSTGQNSNQPQHF TGTGCCAGCAGCACGGGACAAAATAGCAATCAGCCCCAGCATTTT
- TRBD2 TRBJ2-7 TRBV9 CASSEGLDHEQYF TGTGCCAGCAGCGAGGGACTAGATCACGAGCAGTACTTC
few - TRBJ2-7 TRBV27 CASSSPFHEQYF TGTGCCAGCAGTTCCCCCTTTCACGAGCAGTACTTC
- - TRBJ1-3 TRBV7-2 CASSLRAGVSGNTIYF TGTGCCAGCAGCTTACGGGCAGGGGTTTCTGGAAACACCATATATTTT
- - TRBJ2-1 TRBV7-2 CASSLGAGFYNEQFF TGTGCCAGCAGCTTAGGAGCGGGTTTCTACAATGAGCAGTTCTTC
- - TRBJ2-1 TRBV2 CASNEQGKWNNEQFF TGTGCCAGCAACGAACAGGGAAAGTGGAACAATGAGCAGTTCTTC
- - TRBJ1-5 TRBV6-6 CASSYPAGSSQPQHF TGTGCCAGCAGTTACCCAGCGGGTTCCAGTCAGCCCCAGCATTTT
- TRBD1 TRBJ1-5 TRBV28 CASSFGTGMGNQPQHF TGTGCCAGCAGTTTTGGGACAGGGATGGGCAATCAGCCCCAGCATTTT
- TRBD2 TRBJ2-3 TRBV28 CASTLAGTDTQYF TGTGCCAGCACACTAGCGGGTACAGATACGCAGTATTTT
- - TRBJ2-7 TRBV29-1 CSVERGGGTSEQYF TGCAGCGTTGAACGGGGCGGGGGCACCTCCGAGCAGTACTTC
- - TRBJ2-1 TRBV5-6 CASSLERLTNGYNEQFF TGTGCCAGCAGCTTGGAGCGTCTCACCAACGGGTACAATGAGCAGTTCTTC
- TRBD1 TRBJ2-1 TRBV6-5 CASTNRDRWNEQFF TGTGCCAGCACTAACCGGGACAGATGGAATGAGCAGTTCTTC
- TRBD2 TRBJ2-5 TRBV29-1 CSAGGGRTETQYF TGCAGCGCCGGGGGGGGGCGCACAGAGACCCAGTACTTC
- - TRBJ1-1 TRBV4-3 CASSQELLWTEAFF TGCGCCAGCAGCCAAGAACTACTGTGGACTGAAGCTTTCTTT
- - TRBJ1-1 TRBV9 CASSVAGDSEAFF TGTGCCAGCAGCGTAGCTGGGGACTCTGAAGCTTTCTTT
- TRBD1 TRBJ2-7 TRBV11-2 CASSLVEGASYEQYF TGTGCCAGCAGCTTAGTTGAGGGGGCCTCCTACGAGCAGTACTTC
- - TRBJ1-1 TRBV28 CASSFGEGGEVNTEAFF -
- - TRBJ2-7 TRBV5-6 CASSLGLNSNEQYF TGTGCCAGCAGCTTGGGACTAAACTCCAACGAGCAGTACTTC
- TRBD1 TRBJ1-4 TRBV5-1 CASSPDGTANEKLFF TGCGCCAGCAGCCCGGATGGGACAGCTAATGAAAAACTGTTTTTT
- TRBD2 TRBJ2-1 TRBV27 CASSLSSGGYNEQFF TGTGCCAGCAGTTTGTCTAGCGGGGGTTACAATGAGCAGTTCTTC